The 7 T cell receptor beta chains given below trace back to one sample, sequenced in a study of shared clonotypes between healthy human individuals. Naive-designated CD8 cells lacked CD45RO, were positively enriched for CCR7, and omitted terminally differentiated effector memory CD45RA+ cells. Some clones are missing from TCRdb's copy, which holds only in-frame ones; the method was immunoSEQ multiplex PCR. Seen here are approximately 2,000,000 clones, just under 95% observed once, and the top ten hold around 1.7%. Sequencing was performed on naive CD8+ T cells from PBMCs. The receptors shown here come from a man between 18 and 29 years old in good health. Some clones in this sample may be carry-over from other donors' samples.

This chain joins TRBV27 and TRBJ1-2; TRBD1 is a possible D gene (6 bases). V was pared by 5 bases and J by 2 bases, with 12 bases between. CDR1 and CDR2 (germline): MNHEY, SMNVEV (reference sequence). This CDR3 spans 14 amino acids. CDR3 DNA sequence: TGTGCCAGCAGTGACCGGGACACCAACTATGGCTACACCTTC. It codes for CASSDRDTNYGYTF.

The chain links TRBV28 to TRBJ2-7; D unclear. Trimming left V 5 bases short and J 0 bases short, with 14 bases between. This CDR3 contains 15 residues. CDR1 and CDR2 from the germline V gene are MDHEN and SYDVKM. The CDR3 is CASSPRRYSSYEQYF. The CDR3 coding sequence is TGTGCCAGCAGTCCCCGACGCTACAGCTCCTACGAGCAGTACTTC. Drawing the rest from reference TRBV28 and TRBJ2-7, the complete variable domain is DVKVTQSSRYLVKRTGEKVFLECVQDMDHENMFWYRQDPGLGLRLIYFSYDVKMKEKGDIPEGYSVSREKKERFSLILESASTNQTSMYLCASSPRRYSSYEQYFGPGTRLTVT.

The DNA for the CDR3 is TGTGCCAGCAGTTTCGCGGGACCGACCTACGAGCAGTACTTC. Translated, it gives CASSFAGPTYEQYF. J is TRBJ2-7 and V is TRBV27; D might be TRBD2 (6 bases). The CDR3 runs to 14 residues. Between the trimmed V and J ends, which lost 3 bases and 2 bases, there was a span of 11 bases. The germline CDR1 and CDR2 sequences are MNHEY and SMNVEV (reference sequence).

This chain connects TRBV2 to TRBJ2-2, with D perhaps given as TRBD1 or TRBD2 (6 bases each). The CDR3 covers 15 residues. The germline gives CDR1 SNHLY, CDR2 FYNNEI. V lost 4 bases, J lost 2 bases, and 11 bases lay in between. CDR3: CASSGEDSNTGELFF. The CDR3 DNA is TGTGCCAGCAGTGGGGAGGACAGTAACACCGGGGAGCTGTTTTTT.

The rearrangement links TRBV7-3 to TRBJ2-1; 11 nucleotides match TRBD2. Trimming took 3 bases from V and 9 from J; bases not matched to a gene: 4. Germline assignment: CDR1 SGHTA and CDR2 FQGTGA. The CDR3 covers 14 residues. Here the CDR3 reads CASSLTSGTGEQFF. As DNA, the CDR3 is TGTGCCAGCAGCTTGACTAGCGGGACGGGTGAGCAGTTCTTC.

This clone was seen a single time. The chain joins TRBV19 to TRBJ2-7; 11 bases fit TRBD2. The CDR3 covers 16 residues. The ends lost 6 bases at V and 3 bases at J; junction bases unmatched: 10. Germline V CDR1 and CDR2: LNHDA, SQIVND (reference sequence). Written as DNA, the CDR3 is TGTGCCAGTAGCGAAATAGCGGGAGGGCCCGTCTACGAGCAGTACTTC. Amino acid sequence: CASSEIAGGPVYEQYF.

CDR3 DNA sequence: TGTGCCAGCAGCCCGAAAGGGTGGTTTACCTACGAGCAGTACTTC. Amino acids: CASSPKGWFTYEQYF. This rearrangement joins TRBV14 to TRBJ2-7; the D is unclear. The V and J ends lost 4 bases and 2 bases respectively, with 15 bases between them. The CDR3 length is 15 residues. Looked up from germline, CDR1 is SGHDN and CDR2 is FVKESK.